The present T cell receptor beta chain was sequenced within a study of blood T cells in healthy people across ages. With 2 bases removed from V and 5 bases from J, the gap between germline ends came to 11 bases. Germline CDR1 is SGHNT and CDR2 is YYREEE (reference sequence). The CDR3 length is 14 residues. The authors ran a second PCR of roughly 7 to 11 cycles using a sample-barcoded 5' primer and a J-beta primer mix. TCRdb reprocessed the 5' RACE reads with MiXCR, giving one entry per CDR3 protein. The profile covers fewer than 1,000,000 distinct CDR3 sequences, with around half appearing a single time and less than 20% taken by the ten largest.

The clonotype comes from a man older than 75 in good health. Sequenced input: blood. The V call is TRBV5-4, the J call TRBJ2-1; tentatively, D is TRBD2 (5 bases). CDR3 sequence (DNA): TGTGCCAGCAGCTTACCGGGAATAAACAATGAGCAGTTCTTC. Its protein product is CASSLPGINNEQFF.